This T cell receptor beta chain emerged from a study of blood T cell repertoires in COVID-19. The table came from immunoSEQ multiplex PCR; TCRdb's copy has only in-frame clones and leaves some out. The sample carries a few hundred thousand clones, approximately 92% recorded once. V lost 3 bases, J lost 5 bases, and 5 bases stayed unmatched. Germline CDR1 is SEHNR and CDR2 is FQNEAQ (reference sequence). This CDR3 contains 14 residues. Sequenced input: PBMCs or T cells enriched from blood (not recorded which). The sequence was collected from a man aged 18 to 35 who had recovered from COVID-19. This chain connects TRBV7-9 to TRBJ2-7, with TRBD1 matching 9 bases. CDR3 in DNA: TGTGCCAGCAGCTTCAAGACAGGGGGTCACGAGCAGTACTTC. Encoded protein: CASSFKTGGHEQYF. The complete variable domain, with remaining parts taken from reference TRBV7-9 and TRBJ2-7, reads DTGVSQNPRHKITKRGQNVTFRCDPISEHNRLYWYRQTLGQGPEFLTYFQNEAQLEKSRLLSDRFSAERPKGSFSTLEIQRTEQGDSAMYLCASSFKTGGHEQYFGPGTRLTVT.